This T cell receptor (beta chain) came from a study of OX40 agonist ivuxolimab in advanced cancers. In the study overall: Patients received the agonistic anti-OX40 (CD134) antibody ivuxolimab. Six ivuxolimab dose levels, 0.01 to 10 mg/kg, were given intravenously every 2 weeks. Dose-escalation subjects each had hepatocellular carcinoma, melanoma, renal cell or head and neck cancer.

This clone was seen only once. The protocol was immunoSEQ multiplex PCR, while the TCRdb copy is restricted to in-frame clones and leaves out a portion. This repertoire shows more than 80,000 clones, approximately 87% found once; its top ten account for 1.5% to 2%. Enrollment shut out patients with autoimmune disease history or systemic immunosuppression. This CDR3 is 17 amino acids long. The ends were cut back, 5 bases at V and 5 bases at J, with 24 bases in the middle. CDR1 and CDR2 (germline): SGHTA, FQGNSA. The source of this sequence is an adult with an advanced solid tumor such as melanoma, head and neck, liver or kidney cancer. The sequencing here drew on CD4+ or CD8+ T cells sorted from blood, taken in a trial of the OX40 agonist ivuxolimab. V and J are TRBV7-2 and TRBJ2-5, with D maybe TRBD2 (7 bases). Here the CDR3 reads CASSPGRGRNPRETQYF. DNA of the CDR3: TGTGCCAGCAGCCCAGGGCGGGGGCGGAATCCCCGGGAGACCCAGTACTTC.